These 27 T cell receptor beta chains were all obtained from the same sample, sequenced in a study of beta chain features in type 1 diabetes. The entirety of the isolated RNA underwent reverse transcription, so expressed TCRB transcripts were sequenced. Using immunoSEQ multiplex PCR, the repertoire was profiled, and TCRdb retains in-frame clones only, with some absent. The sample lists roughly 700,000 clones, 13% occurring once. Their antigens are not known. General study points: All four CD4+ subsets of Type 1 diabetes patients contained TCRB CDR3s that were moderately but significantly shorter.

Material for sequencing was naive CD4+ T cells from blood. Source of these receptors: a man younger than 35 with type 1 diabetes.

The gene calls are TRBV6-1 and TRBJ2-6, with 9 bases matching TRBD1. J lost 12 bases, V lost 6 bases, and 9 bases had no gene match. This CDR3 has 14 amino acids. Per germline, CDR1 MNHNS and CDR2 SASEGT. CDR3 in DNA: TGTGCCAGCAGCGCCGGCGGGACAGGGAGCGTCCTGACTTTC. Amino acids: CASSAGGTGSVLTF.

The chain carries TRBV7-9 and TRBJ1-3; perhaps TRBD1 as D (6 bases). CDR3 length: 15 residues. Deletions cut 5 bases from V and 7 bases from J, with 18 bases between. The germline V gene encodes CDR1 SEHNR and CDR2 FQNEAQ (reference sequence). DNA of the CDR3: TGTGCCAGCAGCGGACCGCTGACAGGCACGAACACCATATATTTT. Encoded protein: CASSGPLTGTNTIYF.

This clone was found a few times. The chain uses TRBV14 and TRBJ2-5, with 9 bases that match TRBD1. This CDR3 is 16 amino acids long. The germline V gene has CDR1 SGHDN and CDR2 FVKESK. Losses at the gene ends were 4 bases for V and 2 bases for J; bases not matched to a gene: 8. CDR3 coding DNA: TGTGCCAGCAGCCCGTGGACAGGGGTTAGGCAAGAGACCCAGTACTTC. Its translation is CASSPWTGVRQETQYF.

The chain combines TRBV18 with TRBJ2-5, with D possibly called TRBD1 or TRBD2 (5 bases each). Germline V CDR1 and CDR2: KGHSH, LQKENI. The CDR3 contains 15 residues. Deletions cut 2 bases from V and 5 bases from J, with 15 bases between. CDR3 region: CASSPRRQGDETQYF. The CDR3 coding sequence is TGTGCCAGCTCACCAAGGCGGCAGGGAGACGAGACCCAGTACTTC.

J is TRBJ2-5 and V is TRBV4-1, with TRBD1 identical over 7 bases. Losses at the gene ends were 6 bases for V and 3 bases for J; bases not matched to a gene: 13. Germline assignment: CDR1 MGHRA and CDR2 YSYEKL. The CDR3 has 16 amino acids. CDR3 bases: TGCGCCAGCAGACATAACAGGGGTCCAGGTGAAGAGACCCAGTACTTC. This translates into CASRHNRGPGEETQYF.

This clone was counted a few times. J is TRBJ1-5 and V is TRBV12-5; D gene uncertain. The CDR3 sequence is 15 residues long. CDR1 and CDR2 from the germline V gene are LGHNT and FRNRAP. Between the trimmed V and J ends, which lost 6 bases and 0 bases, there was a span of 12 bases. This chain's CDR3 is CASGVSRISNQPQHF. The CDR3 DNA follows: TGTGCTAGTGGGGTATCCCGGATTAGCAATCAGCCCCAGCATTTT.

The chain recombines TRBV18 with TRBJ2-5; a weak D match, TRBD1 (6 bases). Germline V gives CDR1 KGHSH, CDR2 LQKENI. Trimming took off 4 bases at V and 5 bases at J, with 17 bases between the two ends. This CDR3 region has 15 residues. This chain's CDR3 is CASSLTGFVAETQYF. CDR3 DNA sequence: TGTGCCAGCTCACTTACAGGGTTTGTTGCGGAGACCCAGTACTTC.

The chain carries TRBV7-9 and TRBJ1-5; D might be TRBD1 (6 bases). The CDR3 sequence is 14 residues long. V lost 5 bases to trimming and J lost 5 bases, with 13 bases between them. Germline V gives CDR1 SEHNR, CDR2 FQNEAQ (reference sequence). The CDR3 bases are TGTGCCAGCAGCCACGGACAGCCCGATCAGCCCCAGCATTTT. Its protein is CASSHGQPDQPQHF.

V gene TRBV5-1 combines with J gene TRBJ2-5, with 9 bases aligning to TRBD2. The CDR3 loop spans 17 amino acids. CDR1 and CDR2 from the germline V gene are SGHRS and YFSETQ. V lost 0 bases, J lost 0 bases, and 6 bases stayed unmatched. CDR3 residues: CASSLAWVAGDQETQYF. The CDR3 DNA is TGCGCCAGCAGCTTGGCCTGGGTAGCGGGGGACCAAGAGACCCAGTACTTC. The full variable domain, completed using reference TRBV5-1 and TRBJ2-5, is KAGVTQTPRYLIKTRGQQVTLSCSPISGHRSVSWYQQTPGQGLQFLFEYFSETQRNKGNFPGRFSGRQFSNSRSEMNVSTLELGDSALYLCASSLAWVAGDQETQYFGPGTRLLVL.

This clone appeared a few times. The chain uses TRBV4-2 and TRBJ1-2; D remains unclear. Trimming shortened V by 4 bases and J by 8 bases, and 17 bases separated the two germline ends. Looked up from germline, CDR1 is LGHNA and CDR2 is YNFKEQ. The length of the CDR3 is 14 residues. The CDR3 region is CASSLRVITGGYTF. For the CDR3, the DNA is TGTGCCAGCAGCCTGAGGGTCATAACTGGGGGCTACACCTTC.

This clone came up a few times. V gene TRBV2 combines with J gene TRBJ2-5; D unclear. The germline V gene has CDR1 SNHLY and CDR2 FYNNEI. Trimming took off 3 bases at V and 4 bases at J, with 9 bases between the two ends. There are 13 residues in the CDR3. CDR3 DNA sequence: TGTGCCAGCAGTGAGGGTCTTGTAGAGACCCAGTACTTC. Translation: CASSEGLVETQYF.

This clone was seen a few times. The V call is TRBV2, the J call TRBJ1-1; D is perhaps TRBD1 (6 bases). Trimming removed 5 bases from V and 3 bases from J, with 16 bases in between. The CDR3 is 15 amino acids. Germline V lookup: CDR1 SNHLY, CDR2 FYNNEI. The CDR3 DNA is TGTGCCAGCAGTCCTTCGTGGAAGGGGGACACTGAAGCTTTCTTT. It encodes CASSPSWKGDTEAFF. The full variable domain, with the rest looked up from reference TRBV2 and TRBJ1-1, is EPEVTQTPSHQVTQMGQEVILRCVPISNHLYFYWYRQILGQKVEFLVSFYNNEISEKSEIFDDQFSVERPDGSNFTLKIRSTKLEDSAMYFCASSPSWKGDTEAFFGQGTRLTVV.

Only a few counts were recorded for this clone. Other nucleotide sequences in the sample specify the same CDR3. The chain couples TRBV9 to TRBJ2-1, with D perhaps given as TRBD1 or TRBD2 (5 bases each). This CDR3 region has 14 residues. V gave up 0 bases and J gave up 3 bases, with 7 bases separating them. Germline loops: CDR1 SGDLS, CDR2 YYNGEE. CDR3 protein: CASSVGGDYNEQFF. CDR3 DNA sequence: TGTGCCAGCAGCGTAGGAGGGGACTACAATGAGCAGTTCTTC.

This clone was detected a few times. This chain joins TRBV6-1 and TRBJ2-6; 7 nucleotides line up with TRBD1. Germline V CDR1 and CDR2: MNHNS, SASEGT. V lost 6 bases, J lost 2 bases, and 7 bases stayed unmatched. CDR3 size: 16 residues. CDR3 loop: CASSEYGTAGANVLTF. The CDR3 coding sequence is TGTGCCAGCAGCGAATACGGGACAGCTGGGGCCAACGTCCTGACTTTC.

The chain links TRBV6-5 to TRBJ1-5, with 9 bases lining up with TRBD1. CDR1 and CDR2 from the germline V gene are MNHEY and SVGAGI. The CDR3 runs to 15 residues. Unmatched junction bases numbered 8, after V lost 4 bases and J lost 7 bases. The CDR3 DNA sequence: TGTGCCAGCAGTTTAAACAGGGGGCCCGGGCAGCCCCAGCATTTT. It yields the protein CASSLNRGPGQPQHF.

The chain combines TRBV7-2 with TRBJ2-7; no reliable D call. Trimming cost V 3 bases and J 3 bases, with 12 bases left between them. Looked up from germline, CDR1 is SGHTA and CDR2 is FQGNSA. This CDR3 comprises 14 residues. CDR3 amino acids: CASSFSLVRYEQYF. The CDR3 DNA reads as TGTGCCAGCAGCTTTTCGTTGGTACGCTACGAGCAGTACTTC.

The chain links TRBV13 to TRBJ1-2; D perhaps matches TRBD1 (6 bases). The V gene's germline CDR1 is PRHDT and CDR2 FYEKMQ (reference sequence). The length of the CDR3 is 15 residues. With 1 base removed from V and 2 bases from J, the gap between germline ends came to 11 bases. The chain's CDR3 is CASSLVAGTNYGYTF. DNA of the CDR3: TGTGCCAGCAGCTTAGTGGCAGGGACAAACTATGGCTACACCTTC.

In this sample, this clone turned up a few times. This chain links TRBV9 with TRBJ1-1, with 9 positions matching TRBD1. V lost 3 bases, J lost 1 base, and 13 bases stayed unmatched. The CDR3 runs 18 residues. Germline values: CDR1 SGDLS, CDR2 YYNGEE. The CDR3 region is CASSGRTGDSYWNTEAFF. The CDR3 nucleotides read TGTGCCAGCAGCGGCCGGACAGGGGATTCCTATTGGAACACTGAAGCTTTCTTT.

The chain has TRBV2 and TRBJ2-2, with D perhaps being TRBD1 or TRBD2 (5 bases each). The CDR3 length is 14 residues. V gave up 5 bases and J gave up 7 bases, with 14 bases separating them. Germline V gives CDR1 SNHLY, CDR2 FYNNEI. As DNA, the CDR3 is TGTGCCAGCAGTCCTCGGGGCTTGGACGGGGAGCTGTTTTTT. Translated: CASSPRGLDGELFF.

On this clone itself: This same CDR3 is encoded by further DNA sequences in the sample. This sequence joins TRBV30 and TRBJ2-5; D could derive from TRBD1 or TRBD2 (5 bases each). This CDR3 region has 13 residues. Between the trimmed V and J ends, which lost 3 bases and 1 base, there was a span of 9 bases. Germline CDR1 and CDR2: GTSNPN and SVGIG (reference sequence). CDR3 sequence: CAWSVGTQETQYF. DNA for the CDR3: TGTGCCTGGAGCGTCGGGACCCAAGAGACCCAGTACTTC.

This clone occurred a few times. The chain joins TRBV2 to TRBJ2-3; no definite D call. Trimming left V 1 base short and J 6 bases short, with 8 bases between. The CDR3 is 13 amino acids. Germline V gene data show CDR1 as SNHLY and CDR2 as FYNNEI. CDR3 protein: CASSEGPLDTQYF. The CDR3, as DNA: TGTGCCAGCAGTGAAGGGCCTCTTGATACGCAGTATTTT.

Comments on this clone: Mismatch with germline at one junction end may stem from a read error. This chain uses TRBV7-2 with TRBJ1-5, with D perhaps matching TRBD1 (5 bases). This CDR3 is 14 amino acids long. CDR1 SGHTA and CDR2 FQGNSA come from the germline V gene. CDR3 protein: CASSFSQGNQPQHF. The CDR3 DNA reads TGTGCCAGCAGCTTTAGTCAGGGAAATCAACCCCAGCATTTT. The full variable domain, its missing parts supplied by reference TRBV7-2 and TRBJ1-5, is GAGVSQSPSNKVTEKGKDVELRCDPISGHTALYWYRQSLGQGLEFLIYFQGNSAPDKSGLPSDRFSAERTGGSVSTLTIQRTQQEDSAVYLCASSFSQGNQPQHFGDGTRLSIL.

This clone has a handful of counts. The CDR3 reads CAWSVGNNGAGYTF. DNA for the CDR3: TGTGCCTGGAGTGTAGGCAACAACGGAGCTGGCTACACCTTC. The genes are TRBV30 and TRBJ1-2; D ambiguous. V shed 0 bases and J shed 7 bases, with 15 bases lying between them. This CDR3 spans 14 amino acids. CDR1 is GTSNPN, CDR2 SVGIG, per germline (reference sequence).

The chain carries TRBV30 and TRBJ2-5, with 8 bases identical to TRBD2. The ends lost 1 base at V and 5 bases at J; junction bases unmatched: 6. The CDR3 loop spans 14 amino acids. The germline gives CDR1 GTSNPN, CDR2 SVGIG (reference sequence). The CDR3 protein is CAWSDGGGRETQYF. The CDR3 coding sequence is TGTGCCTGGAGTGATGGCGGGGGGAGGGAGACCCAGTACTTC.

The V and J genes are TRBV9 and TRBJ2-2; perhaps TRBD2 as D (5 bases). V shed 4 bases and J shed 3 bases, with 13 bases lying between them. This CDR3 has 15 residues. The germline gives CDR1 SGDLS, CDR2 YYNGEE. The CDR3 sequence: CASSSPRAHTGELFF. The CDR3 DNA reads TGTGCCAGCAGCTCCCCGAGGGCACACACCGGGGAGCTGTTTTTT.

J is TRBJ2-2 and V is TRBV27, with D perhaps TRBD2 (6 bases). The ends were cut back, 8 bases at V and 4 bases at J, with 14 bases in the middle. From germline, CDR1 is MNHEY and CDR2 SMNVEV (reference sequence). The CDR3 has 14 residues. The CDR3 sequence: CASGTAGSTGELFF. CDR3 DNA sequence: TGTGCCAGCGGGACGGCGGGGAGCACCGGGGAGCTGTTTTTT.

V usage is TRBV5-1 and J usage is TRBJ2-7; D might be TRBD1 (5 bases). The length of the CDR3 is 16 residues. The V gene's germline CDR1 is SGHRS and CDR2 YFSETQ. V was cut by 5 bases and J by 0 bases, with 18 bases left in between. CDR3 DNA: TGCGCCAGCAGGTTGACAGTGGATTTGAGCTCCTACGAGCAGTACTTC. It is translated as CASRLTVDLSSYEQYF.